This T cell receptor beta chain was documented in a study of T cell clonality in common variable immunodeficiency. Many counts were recorded for this clone. The sequence runs out 3 residues before the end of the CDR3; the remainder is reconstructed from the germline J gene. TCRdb's copy holds only in-frame clones and misses some; the assay was immunoSEQ multiplex PCR. Recorded here are about 35,000 clones, none singletons. CDR3 length: 14 residues. Looked up from germline, CDR1 is SGHAT and CDR2 is FQNNGV. V shed 3 bases and J 8 bases; nucleotides not matched to a gene: 5. The receptor's source is a person aged 18 to 75 in good health. This sequence joins TRBV11-2 and TRBJ1-4, with 8 nucleotides matching TRBD1. Sequenced material: peripheral blood mononuclear cells. CDR3 in amino acids: CASSLQGAREKLFF. The sequenced part of the CDR3 DNA is TGTGCCAGCAGCTTGCAGGGGGCTCGAGAAAAA.